Listed below are T cell receptor beta chains from one sample, sequenced in a study of blood T cell repertoires in COVID-19. Libraries were prepared by immunoSEQ multiplex PCR; TCRdb keeps only in-frame clonotypes and omits some of them. The sample consists of tens of thousands of clones, over 70% of them appearing once. Sequences were obtained from peripheral blood. The receptors come from a man older than 75 with acute or convalescent COVID-19. CDR3s include the opening cysteine and the closing phenylalanine or tryptophan. Each record gives: D gene, clone size, V gene, J gene, CDR3 DNA, CDR3 protein. A D gene is named only where the DNA matches it firmly. Not every row has a clone size; where given, it reads once, few, many or a size class.

TRBD1	NA	TRBV9	TRBJ2-7	TGTGCCAGCAGCGTAGGACAGGGCACCTACGAGCAGTACTTC	CASSVGQGTYEQYF
NA	NA	TRBV7-3	TRBJ1-5	TGTGCCAGCAGCTTAAGCGCCAATCAGCCCCAGCATTTT	CASSLSANQPQHF
TRBD1	NA	TRBV5-1	TRBJ1-1	TGCGCCAGCAGCTTGGACCGACAGGGGAACACTGAAGCTTTCTTT	CASSLDRQGNTEAFF
NA	NA	TRBV10-3	TRBJ2-5	TGTGCCATCAGTGATAACGGGAGTAGAGAGACCCAGTACTTC	CAISDNGSRETQYF
TRBD1	NA	TRBV10-1	TRBJ2-5	TGCGCCAGCAGTGAGTCGGAAGGGGCAGGGGGAGAGACCCAGTACTTC	CASSESEGAGGETQYF
TRBD1	NA	TRBV6-5	TRBJ1-2	TGTGCCAGCAGTTTGTTAACAGGGGGCAGGTCTCGCTACACCTTC	CASSLLTGGRSRYTF
NA	NA	TRBV15	TRBJ1-2	TGTGCCACCAGCAGAGATCGACTCGGCTACACCTTC	CATSRDRLGYTF
TRBD1	NA	TRBV28	TRBJ1-2	TGTGCCAGCAGCCCTCCGGGACAGCCCCTCAATGGCTACACCTTC	CASSPPGQPLNGYTF
NA	NA	TRBV30	TRBJ2-2	TGTGCCTGGGGGAGGGGGCACGGGGAGCTGTTTTTT	CAWGRGHGELFF
TRBD1	few	TRBV6-5	TRBJ1-1	TGTGCCAGCATCCCCGGGACAGACATGAACACTGAAGCTTTCTTT	CASIPGTDMNTEAFF
NA	once	TRBV5-4	TRBJ2-5	TGTGCCAGCAGCTTGGTCAGTGAGACCCAGTACTTC	CASSLVSETQYF
NA	NA	TRBV7-9	TRBJ1-2	TGTGCCAGCAGCTTAGCGGCAGGCTATGGCTACACCTTC	CASSLAAGYGYTF
NA	NA	TRBV6-5	TRBJ2-7	TGTGCCAGCAGTTACGGGAGGAGGGGGGGCGAGCAGTACTTC	CASSYGRRGGEQYF
TRBD1	NA	TRBV5-1	TRBJ1-1	TGCGCCAGCAGCGCAGGGGGCCTAAAAGACACTGAAGCTTTCTTT	CASSAGGLKDTEAFF
TRBD1	NA	TRBV28	TRBJ1-4	TGTGCCAGTATCGGACAGGGTGAAAAACTGTTTTTT	CASIGQGEKLFF
NA	NA	TRBV9	TRBJ1-5	TGTGCCAGTAGCCCAGGCAATCAGCAGCCCCAGCATTTT	CASSPGNQQPQHF
TRBD1	NA	TRBV5-1	TRBJ1-1	TGCGCCAGCAACCGGCCGGGGCAGGGGGCCCTCGGCACTGAAGCTTTCTTT	CASNRPGQGALGTEAFF
TRBD1	NA	TRBV27	TRBJ2-7	TGTGCCAGCAGTCGGTCGGGACAGGCCTACGAGCAGTACTTC	CASSRSGQAYEQYF
NA	NA	TRBV19	TRBJ1-1	TGTGCCAGTAGTATAAACCCACTCCAGAACACTGAAGCTTTCTTT	CASSINPLQNTEAFF
TRBD1	NA	TRBV19	TRBJ2-6	TGTGCCAGTAGTTCTAGATCCGGGGGACAGGGTTACTCTGGGGCCAACGTCCTGACTTTC	CASSSRSGGQGYSGANVLTF
TRBD2	NA	TRBV7-9	TRBJ2-3	TGTGCCAGCAGCTCAGTCCCACCTAGCGGGGGGGTGTGGGATACGCAGTATTTT	CASSSVPPSGGVWDTQYF
TRBD1	NA	TRBV6-6	TRBJ1-5	TGTGCCAGCACCGACAGGGGGGGTCAGCCCCAGCATTTT	CASTDRGGQPQHF
TRBD1	NA	TRBV7-9	TRBJ1-2	TGTGCCAGCAGCTTAGTAGCAGGGGGCGGTGGATATGGCTACACCTTC	CASSLVAGGGGYGYTF
NA	few	TRBV5-6	TRBJ2-7	TGTGCCAGCACTTCCGACAGGTACGGGTACGAGCAGTACTTC	CASTSDRYGYEQYF
NA	once	TRBV3-1/TRBV3-2	TRBJ2-1	TGTGCCAGCAGGCCAGGGGGGCGGGTCTCCTACAATGAGCAGTTCTTC	CASRPGGRVSYNEQFF
TRBD1	once	TRBV11-3	TRBJ2-5	TGTGCCAGCAGCTTAGGGGGACAGCAAGAGACCCAGTACTTC	CASSLGGQQETQYF
TRBD1	NA	TRBV4-1	TRBJ1-6	TGCGCCAGCAGCCAAGTATCGTACCGGGACAGGGGGCCTAGCTCCTATAATTCACCCCTCCACTTT	CASSQVSYRDRGPSSYNSPLHF
NA	NA	TRBV7-9	TRBJ1-1	TGTGCCAGCACGAAAGACGGGATGAACACTGAAGCTTTCTTT	CASTKDGMNTEAFF
NA	NA	TRBV25-1	TRBJ1-4	TGTGCCAGCGCTACCTTAAAGGAAAAACTGTTTTTT	CASATLKEKLFF
TRBD2	NA	TRBV25-1	TRBJ2-4	TGTGCCAGCACCTCTAGCGGGGGGTCCAACATTCAGTACTTC	CASTSSGGSNIQYF
TRBD2	NA	TRBV5-1	TRBJ2-7	TGCGCCAGCAGCTTGGGACTAGCGGGACGGGTCGAGCAGTACTTC	CASSLGLAGRVEQYF
NA	NA	TRBV3-1/TRBV3-2	TRBJ1-1	TGTGCCAGCAGCCAGTACAGGGCCGGGAACACTGAAGCTTTCTTT	CASSQYRAGNTEAFF
NA	NA	TRBV20-1	TRBJ2-7	TGCAGTGTGCCTAGCTCCTACGAGCAGTACTTC	CSVPSSYEQYF
NA	NA	TRBV19	TRBJ1-5	TGTGCCAGTAGTATCGGTAAACTTTCCAATCAGCCCCAGCATTTT	CASSIGKLSNQPQHF
TRBD1	NA	TRBV29-1	TRBJ1-4	TGCAGCGTTGAAGGGACAGGGAGTGAAAAACTGTTTTTT	CSVEGTGSEKLFF
NA	NA	TRBV2	TRBJ1-2	TGTGCCAGCAGTGAAAGTCGGTGGAGGTGGGGCTACACCTTC	CASSESRWRWGYTF
TRBD1	once	TRBV11-2	TRBJ2-1	TGTGCCAGCACCCAAGGGACAGGGGGGTACAATGAGCAGTTCTTC	CASTQGTGGYNEQFF
NA	NA	TRBV18	TRBJ2-7	TGTGCCAGCTCAGGCAGTCTGGCCTACGAGCAGTACTTC	CASSGSLAYEQYF
NA	NA	TRBV5-1	TRBJ1-2	TGCGCCAGCAGCTTGGCCCCAGAATACTATGGCTACACCTTC	CASSLAPEYYGYTF
NA	NA	TRBV7-9	TRBJ1-4	TGTGCCAGCAGCTTAGGGACAGCAAATGAAAAACTGTTTTTT	CASSLGTANEKLFF
NA	NA	TRBV15	TRBJ1-2	TGTGCCACCAGCAGAGCAAGTCTTTGGTTGGGCAGGGCTAGAGGCTACACCTTC	CATSRASLWLGRARGYTF
TRBD2	NA	TRBV11-2	TRBJ2-7	TGTGCCAGCAGCTTAGCCCCCTCCGGGACTAGCGGGGGGGCCGTCGAGCAGTACTTC	CASSLAPSGTSGGAVEQYF
TRBD2	NA	TRBV3-1/TRBV3-2	TRBJ2-7	TGTGCCAGCAGCCGCCGGCAGGGCGGGGGCGAGCAGTACTTC	CASSRRQGGGEQYF
NA	NA	TRBV9	TRBJ2-3	TGTGCCAGCAGCGTAGCGAACAGACCAACAGATACGCAGTATTTT	CASSVANRPTDTQYF
NA	NA	TRBV5-6	TRBJ2-6	TGTGCCAGCAGCATTCGGACGACAGCTGGGGCCAACGTCCTGACTTTC	CASSIRTTAGANVLTF
TRBD2	NA	TRBV7-8	TRBJ2-1	TGTGCCAGCAGCTTAGAAGTGGTAGCGGGAGTAGGATACAATGAGCAGTTCTTC	CASSLEVVAGVGYNEQFF
NA	NA	TRBV5-1	TRBJ2-7	TGCGCCAGCAGCTTCGCCTACGAGCAGTACTTC	CASSFAYEQYF
NA	NA	TRBV30	TRBJ2-7	TGTGCCTGGAGCATGCCAGGGGTCTCCGAGCAGTACTTC	CAWSMPGVSEQYF
NA	NA	TRBV5-1	TRBJ1-4	TGCGCCAGCAGCTTGGGGGGCACTAATGAAAAACTGTTTTTT	CASSLGGTNEKLFF
NA	NA	TRBV6-5	TRBJ2-3	TGTGCCAGCTCTGGAGGGAATACGCAGTATTTT	CASSGGNTQYF